The clone carrying this T cell receptor beta chain has only a few counts. Its antigen is not identified. Germline CDR1 and CDR2: SGHDT and YYEEEE. The V end was cut by 1 base, the J end by 6 bases, with 25 bases between. This CDR3 spans 19 amino acids. Repertoires were generated with immunoSEQ multiplex PCR, while TCRdb's copy carries only in-frame clones and drops some. The table has 20,000 to 30,000 clones, over 75% seen once. The record originates from a study of OX40 agonist ivuxolimab in advanced cancers. Study-wide points: Blood T cells, both CD4+ and CD8+, expanded clonally by week 6 at 0.1 to 3.0 mg/kg.

This sample comprised CD4+ or CD8+ T cells sorted from blood, obtained in a trial of the OX40 agonist ivuxolimab. The chain employs TRBV5-6 and TRBJ1-4; D not resolved. This clonotype originated in an adult with an advanced solid tumor such as melanoma, head and neck, liver or kidney cancer. CDR3 amino acids: CASSLMFLSRSRTHEKLFF. The CDR3 bases are TGTGCCAGCAGCTTGATGTTCCTCTCACGCTCCAGGACCCATGAAAAACTGTTTTTT.